This T cell receptor (beta chain) was sequenced for a study of shared clonotypes between healthy human individuals. For the study at large: Used for every donor were three CD4 naive, three CD4 memory, two CD8 naive and one CD8 memory plate.

This CDR3 spans 17 amino acids. V lost 1 base and J 0 bases, leaving 16 bases between the germline ends. Germline V CDR1 and CDR2: LGHNA, YSLEER. Naive-designated CD8 cells lacked CD45RO, were positively enriched for CCR7, and omitted terminally differentiated effector memory CD45RA+ cells. Healthy adults negative for HIV, lacking recent acute infections or vaccinations, served as donors. Findings and limits, study-wide: Compared with clonotypes that all four donors shared, non-shared clonotypes had lower generation probabilities. A few donors showed sharing of approximately 5% of naive CD4 clonotypes.

Of note for this clone: What it binds is not known.

The method was immunoSEQ multiplex PCR; TCRdb's version includes in-frame clones alone and lacks a portion of them. Among approximately 840,000 clones listed, around 96% were seen once. The clonotype comes from a man aged 25-45 years in good health. The specimen was naive CD8+ T cells sorted from blood. The chain joins TRBV4-3 to TRBJ2-7, with D hard to call. CDR3 protein: CASSQVGRSRNSYEQYF. DNA for the CDR3: TGCGCCAGCAGCCAAGTCGGCAGGAGTCGGAACTCCTACGAGCAGTACTTC.